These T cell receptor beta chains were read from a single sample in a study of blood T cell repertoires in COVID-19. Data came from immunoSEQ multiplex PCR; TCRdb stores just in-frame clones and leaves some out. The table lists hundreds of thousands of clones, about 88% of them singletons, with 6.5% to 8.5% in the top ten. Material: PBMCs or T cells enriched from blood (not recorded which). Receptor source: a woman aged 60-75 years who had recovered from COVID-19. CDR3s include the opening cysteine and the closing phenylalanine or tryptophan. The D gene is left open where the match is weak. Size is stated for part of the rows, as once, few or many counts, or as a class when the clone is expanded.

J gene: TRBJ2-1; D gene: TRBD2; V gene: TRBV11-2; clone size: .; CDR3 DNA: TGTGCCAGCAGCTTACTAGCGGGGGGGCCTCAAGAGCAGTTCTTC; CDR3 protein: CASSLLAGGPQEQFF
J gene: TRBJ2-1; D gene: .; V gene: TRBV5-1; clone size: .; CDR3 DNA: TGCGCCAGCGGGTGGGGTAGCGTGGCTAATGAGCAGTTCTTC; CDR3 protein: CASGWGSVANEQFF
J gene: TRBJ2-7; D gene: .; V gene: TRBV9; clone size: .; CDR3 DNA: TGTGCCAGCAGCGTAGACGGGACCTACGAGCAGTACTTC; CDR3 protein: CASSVDGTYEQYF
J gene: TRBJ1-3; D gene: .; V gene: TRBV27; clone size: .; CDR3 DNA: TGTGCCAGCAGTTTACGAGCCTCTGGAAACACCATATATTTT; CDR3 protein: CASSLRASGNTIYF
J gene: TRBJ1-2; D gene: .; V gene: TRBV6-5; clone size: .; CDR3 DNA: TGTGCCAGCAGTTCCCCTTCGAGGGTCGGTGGCTACACCTTC; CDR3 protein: CASSSPSRVGGYTF
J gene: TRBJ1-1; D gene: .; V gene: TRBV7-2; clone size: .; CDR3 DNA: TGTGCCAGCAGCTTCGACCAGGGCCCGCACACTGAAGCTTTCTTT; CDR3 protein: CASSFDQGPHTEAFF
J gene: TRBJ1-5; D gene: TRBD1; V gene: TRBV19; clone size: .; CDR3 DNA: TGTGCCAGTAGTATAGCCCCGGGACAGGGGAACAATCAGCCCCAGCATTTT; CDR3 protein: CASSIAPGQGNNQPQHF
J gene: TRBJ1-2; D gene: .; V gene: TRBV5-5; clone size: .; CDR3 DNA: TGTGCCAGCAACCTTCGACAGGATTATGGCTACACCTTC; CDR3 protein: CASNLRQDYGYTF
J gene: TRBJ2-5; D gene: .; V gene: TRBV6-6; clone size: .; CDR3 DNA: TGTGCCAGCAGTCTCCGGGACACAAGTTTTGGAGAGACCCAGTACTTC; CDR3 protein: CASSLRDTSFGETQYF
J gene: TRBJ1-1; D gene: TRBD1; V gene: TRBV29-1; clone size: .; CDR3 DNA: TGCAGCGTGCGAACAGGGGTCAACTTTGAAGCTTTCTTT; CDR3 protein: CSVRTGVNFEAFF
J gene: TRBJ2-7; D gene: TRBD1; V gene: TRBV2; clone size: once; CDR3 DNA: TGTGCCAGCAGCCAACAGGGGGCAGTTTCCTACGAGCAGTACTTC; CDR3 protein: CASSQQGAVSYEQYF
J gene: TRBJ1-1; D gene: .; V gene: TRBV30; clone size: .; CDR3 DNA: TGTGCCTGGGTAGGGGCAGGGGATGCTTTCTTT; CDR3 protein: CAWVGAGDAFF
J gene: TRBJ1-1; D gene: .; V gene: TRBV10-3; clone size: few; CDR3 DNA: TGTGCCATCAGTGTACTACAGGGTACTGAAGCTTTCTTT; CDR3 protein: CAISVLQGTEAFF
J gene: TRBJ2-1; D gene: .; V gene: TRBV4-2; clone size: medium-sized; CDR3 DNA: TGTGCCAGCAGCGACATCGGGCTAGCGTATTCGGAGCAGTTCTTC; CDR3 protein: CASSDIGLAYSEQFF
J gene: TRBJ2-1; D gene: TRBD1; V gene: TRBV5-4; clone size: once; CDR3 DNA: TGTGCCAGCAGCTTGAGGACAGGGGACAATGAGCAGTTCTTC; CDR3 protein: CASSLRTGDNEQFF
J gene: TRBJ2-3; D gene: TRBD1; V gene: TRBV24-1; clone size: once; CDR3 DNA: TGTGCCACGACAGGGTCTAGCACAGATACGCAGTATTTT; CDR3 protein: CATTGSSTDTQYF
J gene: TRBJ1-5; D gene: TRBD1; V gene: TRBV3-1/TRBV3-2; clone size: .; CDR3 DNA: TGTGCCAGCAGCGCCCGACAGGGGTATCAGCCCCAGCATTTT; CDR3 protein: CASSARQGYQPQHF
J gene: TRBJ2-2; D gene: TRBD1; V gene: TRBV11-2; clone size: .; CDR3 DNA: TGTGCCAGCAGCCCCAGGGGGCACGGGGAGCTGTTTTTT; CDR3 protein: CASSPRGHGELFF
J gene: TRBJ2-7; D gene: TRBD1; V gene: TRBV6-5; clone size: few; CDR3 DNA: TGTGCCGCAGCAGGGCCCGGGACAGGGAAGAAAGAGCAGTACTTC; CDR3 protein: CAAAGPGTGKKEQYF
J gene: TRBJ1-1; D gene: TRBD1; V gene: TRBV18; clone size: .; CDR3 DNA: TGTGCCAGCTCGGCCGGACAGGGGATCACTGAAGCTTTCTTT; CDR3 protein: CASSAGQGITEAFF
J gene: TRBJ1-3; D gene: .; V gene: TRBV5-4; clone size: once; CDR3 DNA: TGTGCCAGCAGCTTACTCTCAGGCGCTACTGGAAACACCATATATTTT; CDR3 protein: CASSLLSGATGNTIYF
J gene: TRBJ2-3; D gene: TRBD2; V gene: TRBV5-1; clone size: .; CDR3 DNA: TGCGCCAGCAGCTCCGTGGGGGGGAGCACAGATACGCAGTATTTT; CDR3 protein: CASSSVGGSTDTQYF
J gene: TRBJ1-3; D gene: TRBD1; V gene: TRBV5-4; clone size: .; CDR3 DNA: TGTGCCAGCAGCTTGGATACCAGGGGGGTAAACACCATATATTTT; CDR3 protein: CASSLDTRGVNTIYF
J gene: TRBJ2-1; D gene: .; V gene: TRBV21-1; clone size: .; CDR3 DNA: TGTGCCAGCAGCAAAGGGGGGACAAGTATCTACAATGAGCAGTTCTTC; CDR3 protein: CASSKGGTSIYNEQFF
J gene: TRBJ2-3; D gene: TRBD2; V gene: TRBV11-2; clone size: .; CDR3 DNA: TGTGCCAGCAGCTTAGGAGCGGGGGGGCGGAGCACAGATACGCAGTATTTT; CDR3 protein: CASSLGAGGRSTDTQYF
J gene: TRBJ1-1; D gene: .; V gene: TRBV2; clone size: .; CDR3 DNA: TGTGCCAGCAGTGTACGACAGGTCCCGAACACTGAAGCTTTCTTT; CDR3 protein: CASSVRQVPNTEAFF
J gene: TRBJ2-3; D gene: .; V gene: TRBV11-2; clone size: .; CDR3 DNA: TGTGCCAGCAGCAGAAGGACATCCCCTAGCACAGATACGCAGTATTTT; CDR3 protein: CASSRRTSPSTDTQYF
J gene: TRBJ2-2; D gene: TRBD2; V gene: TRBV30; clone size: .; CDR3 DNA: TGTGCCTGGGGTCGACGGGGGGGGAAAACCGGGGAGCTGTTTTTT; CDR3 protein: CAWGRRGGKTGELFF
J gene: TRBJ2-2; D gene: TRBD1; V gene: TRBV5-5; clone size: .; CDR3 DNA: TGTGCCAGCAGCCTTAGTAACAGGGGCCCCCGGGGCACCGGGGAGCTGTTTTTT; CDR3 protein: CASSLSNRGPRGTGELFF
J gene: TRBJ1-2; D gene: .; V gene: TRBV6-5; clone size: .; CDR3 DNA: TGTGCCAGCAAAGGGGCGACTAACTATGGCTACACCTTC; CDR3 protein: CASKGATNYGYTF
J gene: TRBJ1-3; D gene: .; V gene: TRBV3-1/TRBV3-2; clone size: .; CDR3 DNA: TGTGCCAGCAGCCAAGACGTTTACTCTGGAAACACCATATATTTT; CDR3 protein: CASSQDVYSGNTIYF
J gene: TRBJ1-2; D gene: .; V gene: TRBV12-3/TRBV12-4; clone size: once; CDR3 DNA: TGTGCCAGCAGAGTGGGCGGGGTTGGCTACACCTTC; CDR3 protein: CASRVGGVGYTF
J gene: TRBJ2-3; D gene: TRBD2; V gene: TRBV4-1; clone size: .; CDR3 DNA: TGCGCCAGCAGCTCTCGCTGGGGAGCGGGGGACACAGATACGCAGTATTTT; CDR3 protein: CASSSRWGAGDTDTQYF